The 22 T cell receptor beta chains below all came from one sample that was sequenced in a study of CD8+ T cells in alopecia areata. Extracted RNA was reverse transcribed into cDNA, the sequencing template. Sequencing used immunoSEQ multiplex PCR; TCRdb keeps in-frame clones, though not all of them. The sample has more than 75,000 clones; about 40% are singletons. The sample taken for sequencing was CD4+ T cells sorted from blood. All receptors come from a human donor with alopecia areata.

The sample holds a few counts of this clone. The V and J genes are TRBV18 and TRBJ1-4, with 10 bases that match TRBD1. Germline CDR1 KGHSH, CDR2 LQKENI. This CDR3 spans 14 amino acids. J lost 5 bases, V lost 3 bases, and 0 bases had no gene match. As DNA, the CDR3 is TGTGCCAGCTCACCGGGACAGGGGAATGAAAAACTGTTTTTT. Translation: CASSPGQGNEKLFF.

A few counts support this clone. J is TRBJ1-4 and V is TRBV4-1; D uncertain. V lost 2 bases to trimming and J lost 8 bases, with 6 bases between them. The CDR3 runs to 12 residues. Germline CDR1 is MGHRA and CDR2 is YSYEKL. CDR3 DNA: TGCGCCAGCAGCCAAAACTACGAAAAACTGTTTTTT. It yields the protein CASSQNYEKLFF.

This clone was detected once. This chain links TRBV6-6 with TRBJ2-7; tentatively, D is TRBD1 or TRBD2 (5 bases each). Trimming took off 2 bases at V and 0 bases at J, with 8 bases between the two ends. There are 14 residues in the CDR3. Germline CDR1 and CDR2: MNHNY and SVGAGI (reference sequence). CDR3: CASSYGGPSYEQYF. As DNA, the CDR3 is TGTGCCAGCAGTTACGGGGGACCCTCCTACGAGCAGTACTTC.

This rearrangement joins TRBV29-1 to TRBJ2-3; 14 bases align to TRBD2. The CDR3 sequence is 15 residues long. The V segment lost 4 bases and the J segment 5 bases; nucleotides outside the gene matches: 5. Germline loops: CDR1 SQVTM, CDR2 ANQGSEA. The CDR3 region is CSVGLAGGPEDTQYF. Here the CDR3 DNA reads TGCAGCGTTGGACTAGCGGGAGGGCCGGAAGATACGCAGTATTTT.

The chain has TRBV7-6 and TRBJ1-1; D is unclear. Trimming cost V 5 bases and J 0 bases, with 10 bases left between them. This CDR3 has 14 residues. Looked up from germline, CDR1 is SGHVS and CDR2 is FNYEAQ. The CDR3 loop is CASSPIGLNTEAFF. DNA of the CDR3: TGTGCCAGCAGCCCCATCGGGCTGAACACTGAAGCTTTCTTT.

This clone was counted only a few times. V is TRBV23-1 and J is TRBJ1-1, with D uncertain. TRBV23-1 is filed as an ORF, its function uncertain. V lost 0 bases and J 4 bases, leaving 9 bases between the germline ends. There are 14 residues in the CDR3. Here the CDR3 reads CASSQSLEGTEAFF. The CDR3 coding sequence is TGCGCCAGCAGTCAATCGCTAGAAGGCACTGAAGCTTTCTTT.

The V and J genes are TRBV5-1 and TRBJ1-2, with D tentatively TRBD1 (5 bases). Germline V gene data show CDR1 as SGHRS and CDR2 as YFSETQ. The CDR3 contains 14 residues. The germline V and J ends were trimmed by 4 bases and 4 bases, with 14 bases remaining between them. For the CDR3, the DNA is TGCGCCAGCAGCCTACTTCAGGGCGCCTATGGCTACACCTTC. Its translation is CASSLLQGAYGYTF.

The chain has TRBV5-1 and TRBJ2-1, with D hard to call. Deletions cut 1 base from V and 3 bases from J, with 8 bases between. This CDR3 region has 14 residues. The germline V gene encodes CDR1 SGHRS and CDR2 YFSETQ. Written as DNA, the CDR3 is TGCGCCAGCAGCTTGCAGAGCGTCTACAATGAGCAGTTCTTC. Residues: CASSLQSVYNEQFF.

This clone turned up a few times. The DNA of the CDR3 is TGTGCCTGGGGACCCAGGGGGGAAGATACGCAGTATTTT. Protein product: CAWGPRGEDTQYF. V is TRBV30 and J is TRBJ2-3; a weak D match, TRBD1 (7 bases). Germline V gene data show CDR1 as GTSNPN and CDR2 as SVGIG (reference sequence). V lost 5 bases and J lost 5, with 14 bases in between. The CDR3 runs 13 residues.

The chain carries TRBV18 and TRBJ2-3, with D possibly TRBD2 on 5 matching bases. From germline, CDR1 is KGHSH and CDR2 LQKENI. The ends were cut back, 2 bases at V and 2 bases at J, with 20 bases in the middle. The CDR3 loop spans 18 amino acids. The CDR3 region is CASSPVRVRGSSTDTQYF. The CDR3 DNA reads as TGTGCCAGCTCACCAGTTCGGGTTCGAGGGAGCTCCACAGATACGCAGTATTTT.

This clone was counted between two and nine times. The genes are TRBV2 and TRBJ2-7, with no clear D. The CDR3 consists of 14 residues. From germline, CDR1 is SNHLY and CDR2 FYNNEI. Trimming shortened V by 5 bases and J by 1 base, and 12 bases separated the two germline ends. The CDR3 sequence is CASSFGFLSYEQYF. In DNA form, the CDR3 reads TGTGCCAGCAGTTTTGGATTTCTGTCCTACGAGCAGTACTTC.

This clone has more than one count but fewer than ten. The chain is built from TRBV9 and TRBJ1-6, with 7 bases fitting TRBD1. The V gene's germline CDR1 is SGDLS and CDR2 YYNGEE. V trimming: 3 bases; J trimming: 7 bases; junction bases outside the gene matches: 7. The CDR3 sequence is 15 residues long. The CDR3 sequence is CASSAPGQLNSPLHF. The CDR3 DNA reads as TGTGCCAGCAGCGCCCCGGGACAGCTAAATTCACCCCTCCACTTT. The whole variable domain, filled in from reference TRBV9 and TRBJ1-6, reads DSGVTQTPKHLITATGQRVTLRCSPRSGDLSVYWYQQSLDQGLQFLIQYYNGEERAKGNILERFSAQQFPDLHSELNLSSLELGDSALYFCASSAPGQLNSPLHFGNGTRLTVT.

This clone was seen a handful of times. The chain has TRBV2 and TRBJ2-1; 12 positions agree with TRBD2. The J segment lost 6 bases and the V segment lost 7 bases, leaving 4 bases of the junction unmatched. Germline lookup yields CDR1 SNHLY and CDR2 FYNNEI. The CDR3 is 14 residues long. The CDR3 DNA is TGTGCCAGCATTCCGGGACTAGCGGGCAATGAGCAGTTCTTC. It encodes CASIPGLAGNEQFF.

This clone has a handful of counts. The rearrangement uses TRBV7-8 and TRBJ2-1; the D gene is possibly TRBD1 (7 bases). V was pared by 4 bases and J by 4 bases, with 14 bases between. CDR3 length: 15 residues. CDR1 SGHVS and CDR2 FQNEAQ come from the germline V gene. CDR3 DNA: TGTGCCAGCAGCTCAGGCGGGACAGTTTACAATGAGCAGTTCTTC. As protein: CASSSGGTVYNEQFF.

This chain joins TRBV7-2 and TRBJ1-2; D is possibly TRBD1 (6 bases). The CDR3 sequence is 15 residues long. Germline lookup yields CDR1 SGHTA and CDR2 FQGNSA. Trimming took off 10 bases at V and 8 bases at J, with 26 bases between the two ends. This CDR3 reads CATTMGGAEIRGYTF. The CDR3 nucleotides read TGTGCCACCACCATGGGGGGGGCCGAGATCAGGGGCTACACCTTC.

The table lists this clone with a few counts. The chain joins TRBV7-8 to TRBJ2-6; TRBD1 aligns across 7 bases. The germline CDR1 and CDR2 sequences are SGHVS and FQNEAQ. CDR3 length: 17 residues. V was pared by 2 bases and J by 0 bases, with 4 bases of the junction left unmatched. The CDR3 sequence is CASSLTGVSSGANVLTF. In nucleotides, the CDR3 is TGTGCCAGCAGCTTAACAGGGGTCTCCTCTGGGGCCAACGTCCTGACTTTC.

The rearrangement joins TRBV30 to TRBJ1-5; the match to TRBD1 covers 9 bases. The ends lost 3 bases at V and 6 bases at J; junction bases unmatched: 3. Germline-derived CDR1 and CDR2 are GTSNPN and SVGIG (reference sequence). The CDR3 contains 13 residues. The CDR3 coding sequence is TGTGCCTGGAGAGACAGGGGGAGTCAGCCCCAGCATTTT. Encoded protein: CAWRDRGSQPQHF.

This clone was observed a few times. This chain connects TRBV29-1 to TRBJ2-7, with D perhaps TRBD2 (5 bases). The CDR3 length is 10 residues. Trimming left V 4 bases short and J 6 bases short, with 7 bases between. Germline lookup yields CDR1 SQVTM and CDR2 ANQGSEA. The DNA for the CDR3 is TGCAGCGTTGGGGAGCGCGAGCAGTACTTC. As protein: CSVGEREQYF.

The chain employs TRBV12-5 and TRBJ1-1; D is unclear. Germline CDR1 is LGHNT and CDR2 is FRNRAP. The V gene lost 10 bases and the J gene lost 2 bases, with 14 bases spanning the gap. This CDR3 has 13 amino acids. CDR3 residues: CATIGEGNTEAFF. The CDR3, as DNA: TGTGCTACCATTGGGGAGGGAAACACTGAAGCTTTCTTT.

This sequence joins TRBV15 and TRBJ2-1, with a tentative D call TRBD2 (5 bases). V lost 1 base and J lost 3, with 10 bases in between. In germline, CDR1 is LNHNV, CDR2 YYDKDF (reference sequence). The CDR3 has 15 residues. The CDR3 DNA reads TGTGCCACCAGCAGAGGGGGAGAGGGCTACAATGAGCAGTTCTTC. Translating gives CATSRGGEGYNEQFF.

The rearrangement uses TRBV5-1 and TRBJ2-5, with 7 positions matching TRBD1. Germline assignment: CDR1 SGHRS and CDR2 YFSETQ. The CDR3 runs 19 residues. V trimming: 4 bases; J trimming: 1 base; junction bases outside the gene matches: 19. CDR3 sequence reads: CASSRGTARASFLQETQYF. In DNA, the CDR3 is TGCGCCAGCAGCCGTGGGACAGCGAGGGCGAGTTTTCTCCAAGAGACCCAGTACTTC.

This clone was counted only a few times. The chain recombines TRBV29-1 with TRBJ2-3; D is tentatively TRBD1 or TRBD2 (6 bases each). The length of the CDR3 is 15 residues. V lost 5 bases and J lost 6, with 21 bases in between. Looked up from germline, CDR1 is SQVTM and CDR2 is ANQGSEA. CDR3 sequence reads: CSVSALGGLADTQYF. In DNA form, the CDR3 reads TGCAGCGTTTCCGCCCTTGGGGGGCTGGCGGATACGCAGTATTTT.